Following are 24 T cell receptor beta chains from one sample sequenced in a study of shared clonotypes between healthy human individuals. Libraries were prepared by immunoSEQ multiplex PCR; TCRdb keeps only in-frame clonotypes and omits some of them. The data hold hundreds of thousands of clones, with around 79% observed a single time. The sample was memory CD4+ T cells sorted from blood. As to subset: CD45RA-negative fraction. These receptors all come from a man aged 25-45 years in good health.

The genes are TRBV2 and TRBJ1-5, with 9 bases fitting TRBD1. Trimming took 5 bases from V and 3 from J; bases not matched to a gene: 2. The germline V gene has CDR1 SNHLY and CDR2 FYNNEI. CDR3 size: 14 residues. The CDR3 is CASSYRGLNQPQHF. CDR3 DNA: TGTGCCAGCAGTTACAGGGGGCTCAATCAGCCCCAGCATTTT.

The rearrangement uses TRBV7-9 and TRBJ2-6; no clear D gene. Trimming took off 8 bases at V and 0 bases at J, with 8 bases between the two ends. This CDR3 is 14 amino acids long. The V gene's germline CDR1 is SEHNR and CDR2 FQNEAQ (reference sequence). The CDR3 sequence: CASGEYSGANVLTF. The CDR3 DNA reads TGTGCCAGCGGCGAGTACTCTGGGGCCAACGTCCTGACTTTC.

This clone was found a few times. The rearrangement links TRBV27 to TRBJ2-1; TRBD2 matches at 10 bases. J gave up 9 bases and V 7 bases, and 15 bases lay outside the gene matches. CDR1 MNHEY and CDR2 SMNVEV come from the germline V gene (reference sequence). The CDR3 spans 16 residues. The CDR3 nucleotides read TGTGCCAGCACCAACCAGTGGGCTAGCGGGAGTACTGAGCAGTTCTTC. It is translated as CASTNQWASGSTEQFF.

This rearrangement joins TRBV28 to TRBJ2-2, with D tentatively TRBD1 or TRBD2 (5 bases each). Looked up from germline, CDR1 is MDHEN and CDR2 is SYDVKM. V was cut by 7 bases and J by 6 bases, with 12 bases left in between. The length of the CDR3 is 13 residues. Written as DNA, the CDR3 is TGTGCCAGCATCGACAGCGGCGCCGGGGAGCTGTTTTTT. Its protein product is CASIDSGAGELFF.

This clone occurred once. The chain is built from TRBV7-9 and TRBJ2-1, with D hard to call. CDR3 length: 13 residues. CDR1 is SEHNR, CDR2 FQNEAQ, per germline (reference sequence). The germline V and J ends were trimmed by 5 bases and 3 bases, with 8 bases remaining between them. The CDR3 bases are TGTGCCAGCAGCCAAGCACTCTACAATGAGCAGTTCTTC. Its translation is CASSQALYNEQFF.

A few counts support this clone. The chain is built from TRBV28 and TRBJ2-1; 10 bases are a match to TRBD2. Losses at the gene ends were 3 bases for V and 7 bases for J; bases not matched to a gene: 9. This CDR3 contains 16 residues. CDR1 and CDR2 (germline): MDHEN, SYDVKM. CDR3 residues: CASSFLTSGILNEQFF. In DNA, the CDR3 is TGTGCCAGCAGTTTCCTTACTAGCGGGATTTTGAATGAGCAGTTCTTC.

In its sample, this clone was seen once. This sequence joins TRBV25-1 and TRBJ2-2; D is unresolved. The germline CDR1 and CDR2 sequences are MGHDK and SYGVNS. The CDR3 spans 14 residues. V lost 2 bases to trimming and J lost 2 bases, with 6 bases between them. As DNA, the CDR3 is TGTGCCAGCAGTGAACAGGATAACACCGGGGAGCTGTTTTTT. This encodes CASSEQDNTGELFF.

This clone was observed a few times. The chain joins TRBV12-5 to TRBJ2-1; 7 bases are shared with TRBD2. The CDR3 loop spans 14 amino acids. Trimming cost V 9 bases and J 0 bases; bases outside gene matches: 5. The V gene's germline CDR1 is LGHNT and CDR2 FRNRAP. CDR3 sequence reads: CASGRGISYNEQFF. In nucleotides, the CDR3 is TGTGCTAGCGGGCGGGGGATCTCCTACAATGAGCAGTTCTTC.

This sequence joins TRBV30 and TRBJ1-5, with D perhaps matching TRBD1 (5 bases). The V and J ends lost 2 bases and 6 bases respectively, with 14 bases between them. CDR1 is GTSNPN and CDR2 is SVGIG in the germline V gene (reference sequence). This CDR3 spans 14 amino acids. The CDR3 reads CAWSIGQGGQPQHF. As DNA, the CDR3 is TGTGCCTGGAGTATCGGGCAGGGCGGTCAGCCCCAGCATTTT.

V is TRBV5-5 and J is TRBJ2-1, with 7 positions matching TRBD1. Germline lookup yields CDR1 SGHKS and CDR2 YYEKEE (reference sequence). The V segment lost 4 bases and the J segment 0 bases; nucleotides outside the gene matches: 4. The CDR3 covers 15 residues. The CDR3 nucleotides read TGTGCCAGCAGCCGAGACAGGGTCTCCTACAATGAGCAGTTCTTC. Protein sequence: CASSRDRVSYNEQFF. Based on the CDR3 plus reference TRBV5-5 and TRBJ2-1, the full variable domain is DAGVTQSPTHLIKTRGQQVTLRCSPISGHKSVSWYQQVLGQGPQFIFQYYEKEERGRGNFPDRFSARQFPNYSSELNVNALLLGDSALYLCASSRDRVSYNEQFFGPGTRLTVL.

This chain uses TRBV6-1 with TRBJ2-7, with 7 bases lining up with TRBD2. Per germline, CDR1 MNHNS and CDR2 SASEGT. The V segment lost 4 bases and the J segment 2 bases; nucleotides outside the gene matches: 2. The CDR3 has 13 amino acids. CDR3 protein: CASSAAGTYEQYF. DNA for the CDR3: TGTGCCAGCAGTGCAGCGGGAACCTACGAGCAGTACTTC.

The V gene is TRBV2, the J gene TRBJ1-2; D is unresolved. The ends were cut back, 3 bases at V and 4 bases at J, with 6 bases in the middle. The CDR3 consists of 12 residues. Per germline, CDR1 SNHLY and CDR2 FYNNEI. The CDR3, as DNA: TGTGCCAGCAGTGAGGAAGCCTATGGCTACACCTTC. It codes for CASSEEAYGYTF. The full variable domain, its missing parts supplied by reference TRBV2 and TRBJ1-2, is EPEVTQTPSHQVTQMGQEVILRCVPISNHLYFYWYRQILGQKVEFLVSFYNNEISEKSEIFDDQFSVERPDGSNFTLKIRSTKLEDSAMYFCASSEEAYGYTFGSGTRLTVV.

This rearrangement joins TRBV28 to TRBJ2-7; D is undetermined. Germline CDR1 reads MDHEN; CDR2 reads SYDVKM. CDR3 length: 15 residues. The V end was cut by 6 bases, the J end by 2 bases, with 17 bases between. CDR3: CASSRDFLTTYEQYF. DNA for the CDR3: TGTGCCAGCAGCCGAGACTTCCTAACTACCTACGAGCAGTACTTC.

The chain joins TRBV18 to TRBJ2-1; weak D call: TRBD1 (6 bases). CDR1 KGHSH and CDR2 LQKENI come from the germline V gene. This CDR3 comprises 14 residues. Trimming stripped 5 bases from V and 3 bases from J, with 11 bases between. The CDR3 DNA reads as TGTGCCAGCTCAACTGACAGGAACTACAATGAGCAGTTCTTC. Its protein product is CASSTDRNYNEQFF.

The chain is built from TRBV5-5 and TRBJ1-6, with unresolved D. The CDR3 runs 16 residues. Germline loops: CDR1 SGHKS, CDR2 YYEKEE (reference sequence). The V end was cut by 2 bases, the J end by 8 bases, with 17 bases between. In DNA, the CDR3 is TGTGCCAGCAGCTTTCTGATGCTGATGGGAGATTCACCCCTCCACTTT. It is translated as CASSFLMLMGDSPLHF. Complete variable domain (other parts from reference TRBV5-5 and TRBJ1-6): DAGVTQSPTHLIKTRGQQVTLRCSPISGHKSVSWYQQVLGQGPQFIFQYYEKEERGRGNFPDRFSARQFPNYSSELNVNALLLGDSALYLCASSFLMLMGDSPLHFGNGTRLTVT.

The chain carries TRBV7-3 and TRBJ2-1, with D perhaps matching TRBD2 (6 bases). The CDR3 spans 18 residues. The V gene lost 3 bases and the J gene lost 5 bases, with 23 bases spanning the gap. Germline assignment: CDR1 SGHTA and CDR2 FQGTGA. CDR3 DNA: TGTGCCAGCAGCTTGTACCCGCTCCGTGCGGGAAATGACAATGAGCAGTTCTTC. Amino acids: CASSLYPLRAGNDNEQFF. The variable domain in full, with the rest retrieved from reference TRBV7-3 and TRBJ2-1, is GAGVSQTPSNKVTEKGKYVELRCDPISGHTALYWYRQSLGQGPEFLIYFQGTGAADDSGLPNDRFFAVRPEGSVSTLKIQRTERGDSAVYLCASSLYPLRAGNDNEQFFGPGTRLTVL.

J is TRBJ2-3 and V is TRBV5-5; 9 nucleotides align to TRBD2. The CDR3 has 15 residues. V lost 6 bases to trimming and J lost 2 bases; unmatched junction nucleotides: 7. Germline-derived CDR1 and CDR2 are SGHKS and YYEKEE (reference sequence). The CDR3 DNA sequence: TGTGCCAGCAATCGGGCGGGAGGGACCACAGATACGCAGTATTTT. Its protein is CASNRAGGTTDTQYF.

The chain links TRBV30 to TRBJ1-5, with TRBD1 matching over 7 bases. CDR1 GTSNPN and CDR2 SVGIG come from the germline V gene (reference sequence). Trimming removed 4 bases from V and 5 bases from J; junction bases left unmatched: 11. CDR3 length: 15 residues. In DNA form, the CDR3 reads TGTGCCTGGACCCGCGGGCAGGGGGGCTATCAGCCCCAGCATTTT. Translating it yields CAWTRGQGGYQPQHF.

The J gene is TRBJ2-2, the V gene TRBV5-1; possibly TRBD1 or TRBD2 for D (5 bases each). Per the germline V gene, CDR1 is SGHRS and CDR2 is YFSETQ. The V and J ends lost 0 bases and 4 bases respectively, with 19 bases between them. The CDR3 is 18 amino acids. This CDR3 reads CASSLGGKAAPGTGELFF. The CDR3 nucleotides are TGCGCCAGCAGCTTGGGGGGGAAGGCGGCCCCGGGCACCGGGGAGCTGTTTTTT. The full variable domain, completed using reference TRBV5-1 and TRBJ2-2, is KAGVTQTPRYLIKTRGQQVTLSCSPISGHRSVSWYQQTPGQGLQFLFEYFSETQRNKGNFPGRFSGRQFSNSRSEMNVSTLELGDSALYLCASSLGGKAAPGTGELFFGEGSRLTVL.

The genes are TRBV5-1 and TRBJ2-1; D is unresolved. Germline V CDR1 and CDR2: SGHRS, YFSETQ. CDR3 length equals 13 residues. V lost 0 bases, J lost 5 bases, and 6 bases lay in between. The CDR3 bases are TGCGCCAGCAGCTTGGGACTGCACAATGAGCAGTTCTTC. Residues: CASSLGLHNEQFF.

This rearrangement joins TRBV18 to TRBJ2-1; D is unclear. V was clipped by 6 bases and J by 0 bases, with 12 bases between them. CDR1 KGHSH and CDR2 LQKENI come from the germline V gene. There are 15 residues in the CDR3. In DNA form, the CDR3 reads TGTGCCAGCTCCCTCTACGAGAGCTCCTACAATGAGCAGTTCTTC. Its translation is CASSLYESSYNEQFF.

The CDR3 region is CASSYWDGPRETQYF. In DNA form, the CDR3 reads TGCGCCAGCAGTTATTGGGACGGACCAAGGGAGACCCAGTACTTC. The rearrangement links TRBV5-1 to TRBJ2-5, with D perhaps given as TRBD1 or TRBD2 (5 bases each). The V gene's germline CDR1 is SGHRS and CDR2 YFSETQ. V gave up 5 bases and J gave up 5 bases, with 19 bases separating them. CDR3 length: 15 amino acids.

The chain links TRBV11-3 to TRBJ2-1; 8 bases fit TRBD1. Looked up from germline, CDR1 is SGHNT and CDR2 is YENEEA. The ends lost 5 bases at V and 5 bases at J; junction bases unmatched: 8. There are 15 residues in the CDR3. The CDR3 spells CASSPGQGSNNEQFF. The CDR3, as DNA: TGTGCCAGCAGCCCTGGACAGGGATCAAACAATGAGCAGTTCTTC.

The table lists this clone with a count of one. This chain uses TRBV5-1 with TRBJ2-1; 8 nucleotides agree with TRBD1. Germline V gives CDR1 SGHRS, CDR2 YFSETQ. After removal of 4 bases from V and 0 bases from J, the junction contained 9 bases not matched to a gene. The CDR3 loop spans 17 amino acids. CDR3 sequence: CASSLGQADPSYNEQFF. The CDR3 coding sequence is TGCGCCAGCAGCCTGGGACAGGCCGACCCCTCCTACAATGAGCAGTTCTTC.